This paragraph covers one T cell receptor beta chain sequence. The data were obtained in a study of cytomegalovirus exposure and HLA in healthy donors. This PCR relied on a set of 60 Vbeta primers and 13 Jbeta primers. Profiled with immunoSEQ multiplex PCR; TCRdb holds only in-frame clones, not every one. The sample holds about 160,000 clones; about 80% are singletons and the top ten take roughly 9%. This CDR3 is built from 14 residues. The V end was cut by 2 bases, the J end by 3 bases, with 10 bases between. Germline V gene sequence: CDR1 SEHNR, CDR2 FQNEAQ (reference sequence). The V and J genes are TRBV7-9 and TRBJ1-2; no reliable D call. The TCR comes from a man between 18 and 29 years old in good health and CMV-seropositive. Sequenced material: PBMCs. CDR3 nucleotide sequence: TGTGCCAGCAGCTTAAAAGGAGTGGACTATGGCTACACCTTC. Encoded protein: CASSLKGVDYGYTF.